Listed below are T cell receptor beta chains from one sample, sequenced in a study of T-cell memory formation after mild COVID-19. TCRdb independently ran MiXCR on the 5' RACE reads; one entry per CDR3 protein. Of approximately 290,000 distinct CDR3 sequences in the sample, 19% are singletons; the top ten hold around 21%. The sample taken for sequencing was PBMCs or a T cell subset sorted from them (not recorded which). These receptors all stem from a man aged 18-30 years who had mild COVID-19 (a few samples of this study predate the infection). Cell type and time point are not known. Both conserved end residues are trimmed from each CDR3. A D gene is named only where the DNA matches it firmly.

D: .; J: TRBJ2-1; V: TRBV4-2; length: 13; CDR3: ASSPLGQDSNEQF
D: .; J: TRBJ2-3; V: TRBV7-2; length: 10; CDR3: ASSSRGGTQY
D: .; J: TRBJ1-2; V: TRBV7-9; length: 15; CDR3: ASSLAEGRDHVNGYT
D: .; J: TRBJ1-5; V: TRBV7-4; length: 15; CDR3: ASSTADSPYSNQPQH
D: .; J: TRBJ2-5; V: TRBV3-1; length: 12; CDR3: ASSQGGEQETQY
D: TRBD1; J: TRBJ2-1; V: TRBV7-9; length: 14; CDR3: ASSATPGQGRNEQF
D: TRBD2; J: TRBJ2-3; V: TRBV6-1; length: 15; CDR3: ASSEEGLAGSTDTQY
D: .; J: TRBJ2-1; V: TRBV12-3/TRBV12-4; length: 14; CDR3: ASSLIGEVHMDEQF
D: TRBD2; J: TRBJ2-2; V: TRBV7-6; length: 14; CDR3: ASSKTSGEPAGELF
D: .; J: TRBJ2-2; V: TRBV20-1; length: 13; CDR3: SARDPSGVAGELF
D: .; J: TRBJ1-1; V: TRBV30; length: 11; CDR3: AWETEGRTEAF
D: .; J: TRBJ2-1; V: TRBV4-1; length: 15; CDR3: ASSQDSEGGPYNEQF
D: .; J: TRBJ1-1; V: TRBV6-4; length: 11; CDR3: VSSVSRYTEAF
D: .; J: TRBJ1-2; V: TRBV5-1; length: 13; CDR3: ASSSGRDTNYGYT
D: .; J: TRBJ1-5; V: TRBV7-2; length: 14; CDR3: ASSLVGVTGTQPQH
D: TRBD1; J: TRBJ1-1; V: TRBV12-3/TRBV12-4; length: 10; CDR3: ASGQGITEAF
D: .; J: TRBJ2-5; V: TRBV7-2; length: 12; CDR3: ASSPDRRKETQY
D: .; J: TRBJ2-7; V: TRBV9; length: 13; CDR3: ASSVAGTTTSEQY
D: TRBD2; J: TRBJ2-3; V: TRBV12-3/TRBV12-4; length: 15; CDR3: ASTRLAGVHLTDTQY
D: TRBD2; J: TRBJ2-7; V: TRBV10-3; length: 16; CDR3: AIPRPGLAGGKSYEQY
D: TRBD1; J: TRBJ1-4; V: TRBV15; length: 17; CDR3: ATLPSLLGTEGDSEKLF
D: TRBD1; J: TRBJ1-5; V: TRBV7-9; length: 13; CDR3: ASSQQGGGNQPQH
D: .; J: TRBJ2-2; V: TRBV5-1; length: 13; CDR3: ASSITGTNTGELF
D: .; J: TRBJ1-2; V: TRBV6-2/TRBV6-3; length: 10; CDR3: ASRSQGYGYT
D: .; J: TRBJ1-2; V: TRBV5-1; length: 13; CDR3: ASSLLQGHGYGYT
D: .; J: TRBJ1-1; V: TRBV7-3; length: 12; CDR3: ASSLEGENTEAF
D: .; J: TRBJ1-1; V: TRBV7-6; length: 12; CDR3: ASSFPGPNTEAF
D: .; J: TRBJ1-2; V: TRBV7-9; length: 12; CDR3: ASSLAGQSLRYT
D: .; J: TRBJ1-5; V: TRBV6-5; length: 12; CDR3: ASSYSTGGWPQH
D: .; J: TRBJ2-2; V: TRBV5-1; length: 14; CDR3: ASSSLTSPNTGELF
D: .; J: TRBJ1-3; V: TRBV7-2; length: 13; CDR3: ASSLLNWSGNTIY
D: .; J: TRBJ2-1; V: TRBV7-2; length: 13; CDR3: ASSLSFGGLNEQF
D: TRBD2; J: TRBJ2-1; V: TRBV7-4; length: 13; CDR3: ASTIYGTSYNEQF
D: .; J: TRBJ2-3; V: TRBV14; length: 15; CDR3: ASSQLVGGSSTDTQY
D: .; J: TRBJ1-4; V: TRBV27; length: 11; CDR3: ASKMGRLEKLF
D: .; J: TRBJ2-1; V: TRBV7-9; length: 13; CDR3: ASSQRSRDAYEQF
D: .; J: TRBJ1-1; V: TRBV20-1; length: 12; CDR3: SAPIREGNTEAF
D: .; J: TRBJ2-3; V: TRBV4-1; length: 14; CDR3: ASSPGSRPSMDTQY
D: TRBD1; J: TRBJ1-2; V: TRBV27; length: 12; CDR3: ASSSPGQGIRYT
D: TRBD1; J: TRBJ2-5; V: TRBV12-3/TRBV12-4; length: 11; CDR3: ASRQGVQETQY
D: TRBD1; J: TRBJ1-4; V: TRBV4-3; length: 14; CDR3: ASSQALQEGAEKLF
D: .; J: TRBJ2-3; V: TRBV5-1; length: 14; CDR3: ASSFRGLARTDTQY
D: .; J: TRBJ2-1; V: TRBV2; length: 7; CDR3: AGEGQQF
D: .; J: TRBJ2-3; V: TRBV29-1; length: 13; CDR3: SVEDLRLAGGTQY
D: TRBD2; J: TRBJ2-2; V: TRBV15; length: 12; CDR3: ATRLAGNTGELF
D: TRBD2; J: TRBJ2-7; V: TRBV10-3; length: 10; CDR3: ASAGTTDEQY
D: TRBD1; J: TRBJ2-3; V: TRBV20-1; length: 14; CDR3: SASSRDRGGTDTQY
D: TRBD1; J: TRBJ2-6; V: TRBV12-3/TRBV12-4; length: 13; CDR3: ASRQGTAGANVLT
D: .; J: TRBJ1-4; V: TRBV28; length: 12; CDR3: ASSLPGSREKLF
D: .; J: TRBJ2-2; V: TRBV7-3; length: 9; CDR3: ASSAEGELF
D: TRBD1; J: TRBJ2-2; V: TRBV29-1; length: 12; CDR3: SVVAGGNTGELF
D: .; J: TRBJ2-3; V: TRBV4-1; length: 13; CDR3: ASSQGTVYPDTQY
D: .; J: TRBJ2-3; V: TRBV20-1; length: 13; CDR3: SATPAASGADTQY
D: .; J: TRBJ1-5; V: TRBV4-3; length: 13; CDR3: ASSQDWGDNQPQH